A selection of T cell receptor beta chains follows, all from one sample in a study of beta chain features in type 1 diabetes. Sequencing used immunoSEQ multiplex PCR; TCRdb keeps in-frame clones, though not all of them. The sample includes 140,000 or so clones, about an eighth seen only once; the top ten take roughly 1.4%. Sequencing was performed on central memory CD4+ T cells from blood. The receptors come from a man aged 18 to 35 with type 1 diabetes. Each CDR3 is given with its conserved first and last residue. The D gene is left open where the match is weak. Not all rows give a size; the values are once, few, many and, for expanded clones, a class.

>TRBJ1-4|TRBV5-4|.|15|.
TGTGCCAGCAGCCCCATGTCGGCCTCGGGTGAAAAACTGTTTTTT
CASSPMSASGEKLFF
>TRBJ1-2|TRBV7-9|.|15|few
TGTGCCAGCAGCCCCGGCCCCGCGCAGGGGAATGGCTACACCTTC
CASSPGPAQGNGYTF
>TRBJ1-5|TRBV7-8|.|17|.
TGTGCCAGCAGCTTCGGGGGGGTTACGGACAGAAATCAGCCCCAGCATTTT
CASSFGGVTDRNQPQHF
>TRBJ1-6|TRBV9|TRBD1|14|few
TGTGCCAGCAGCGTTAACAGGGGGGATTCACCCCTCCACTTT
CASSVNRGDSPLHF
>TRBJ1-1|TRBV19|.|14|few
TGTGCCAGTAGTATTTGGGGAGGGAACACTGAAGCTTTCTTT
CASSIWGGNTEAFF
>TRBJ2-7|TRBV7-3|.|13|few
TGTGCCAGCAGCTTAACGGGGTATGCCGAGCAGTACTTC
CASSLTGYAEQYF
>TRBJ2-1|TRBV2|TRBD2|15|.
TGTGCCAGCAAATCGGGACTAGCGGGGTACAATGAGCAGTTCTTC
CASKSGLAGYNEQFF
>TRBJ1-2|TRBV14|.|12|.
TGTGCCAGCAGCCAACCTCCAGCGGGTCTCACCTTC
CASSQPPAGLTF
>TRBJ1-2|TRBV30|TRBD1|14|few
TGTGCCTGGAGTCGCCTCAGGGGGAACGGTGGCTACACCTTC
CAWSRLRGNGGYTF
>TRBJ2-1|TRBV6-1|.|13|few
TGTGCCAGCAGCCTGACGGCCTACAATGAGCAGTTCTTC
CASSLTAYNEQFF
>TRBJ2-5|TRBV10-1|.|14|.
TGCGCCACCTCCGCGGGACAGCTAGAAGAGACCCAGTACTTC
CATSAGQLEETQYF
>TRBJ2-3|TRBV7-7|TRBD2|15|.
TGTGCCAGCAGCCCACTAGCGGGGGAGACAGATACGCAGTATTTT
CASSPLAGETDTQYF
>TRBJ1-1|TRBV13|.|13|few
TGTGCCAGCAGCTTCGACCCGAACACTGAAGCTTTCTTT
CASSFDPNTEAFF
>TRBJ1-2|TRBV4-1|.|15|few
TGCGCCAGCAGCCAAGTTGGGAGTTCTAACTATGGCTACACCTTC
CASSQVGSSNYGYTF
>TRBJ2-7|TRBV27|TRBD1|14|few
TGTGCCAGCAGTCGGGGACAGGGTAGTCGTGGGCAGTACTTC
CASSRGQGSRGQYF
>TRBJ2-7|TRBV14|TRBD2|14|many
TGTGCCAGCAGCCCACTCGCGGGGGTGGGCGAGCAGTACTTC
CASSPLAGVGEQYF
>TRBJ2-6|TRBV6-4|.|15|.
TGTGCCAGCAGTGATCGGGACTCTGGGGCCAACGTCCTGACTTTC
CASSDRDSGANVLTF
>TRBJ1-2|TRBV19|.|15|.
TGTGCCAGTAGTGCCGTTGGGCCCACTAACTATGGCTACACCTTC
CASSAVGPTNYGYTF
>TRBJ1-1|TRBV6-4|TRBD1|16|few
TGTGCCAGCAGTGCTAAAGGACAGGGAGCGAACACTGAAGCTTTCTTT
CASSAKGQGANTEAFF
>TRBJ1-2|TRBV29-1|.|13|few
TGCAGCGTTGGAGAAGGGAGGGGCTGGGGCTACACCTTC
CSVGEGRGWGYTF
>TRBJ2-1|TRBV28|TRBD1|17|.
TGTGCCAGCAGTTTAGCCAGACAGGGGAGCTCCTACAATGAGCAGTTCTTC
CASSLARQGSSYNEQFF
>TRBJ2-7|TRBV4-2|.|15|few
TGTGCCAGCAGCCAAGACCGGGCTGTTCTCTACGAGCAGTACTTC
CASSQDRAVLYEQYF
>TRBJ2-7|TRBV27|TRBD1|17|few
TGTGCCAGCAGTATCCCTCCGGACAGGCCGACCTACTACGAGCAGTACTTC
CASSIPPDRPTYYEQYF
>TRBJ1-4|TRBV19|.|15|few
TGTGCCAGTAGTGGGACGGATGCAACTAATGAAAAACTGTTTTTT
CASSGTDATNEKLFF
>TRBJ1-2|TRBV6-1|.|12|.
TGTGCCAGCAGACCCGAGTGGAACGGCTACACCTTC
CASRPEWNGYTF
>TRBJ1-2|TRBV7-9|.|14|few
TGTGCCAGCAGCTTAGAACAGGCCAACTATGGCTACACCTTC
CASSLEQANYGYTF
>TRBJ1-1|TRBV30|TRBD1|12|few
TGTGCCTGGAGTGTAGGGACAGGGGAAGCTTTCTTT
CAWSVGTGEAFF
>TRBJ1-5|TRBV5-1|TRBD1|14|few
TGCGCCAGCAGCCCGGGACAGGGAAATCAGCCCCAGCATTTT
CASSPGQGNQPQHF
>TRBJ2-6|TRBV7-9|.|16|.
TGTGCCAGCAACCTCGCCCGGTCCTCTGGGGCCAACGTCCTGACTTTC
CASNLARSSGANVLTF
>TRBJ2-7|TRBV4-1|.|15|few
TGCGCCAGCAGCCAAGCGTTCGGATTTAATTACGAGCAGTACTTC
CASSQAFGFNYEQYF
>TRBJ2-7|TRBV2|.|12|few
TGTGCCAGCAGTGAACTGGGATACGAGCAGTACTTC
CASSELGYEQYF
>TRBJ2-7|TRBV11-3|.|12|once
TGTGCCAGCAGCCCAGGGGGGTACGAGCAGTACTTC
CASSPGGYEQYF
>TRBJ2-5|TRBV29-1|.|14|many
TGCAGCGTGCCCAGTTGGGACCGTTCAGAGACCCAGTACTTC
CSVPSWDRSETQYF
>TRBJ1-4|TRBV9|.|15|few
TGTGCCAGCAGCGTAGTCCGTCCCGGGACCGAAAAACTGTTTTTT
CASSVVRPGTEKLFF
>TRBJ2-1|TRBV5-1|.|14|.
TGCGCCAGCAGCAGACAGGACAGCTACAATGAGCAGTTCTTC
CASSRQDSYNEQFF
>TRBJ2-5|TRBV11-3|.|13|.
TGTGCCAGCTCGGGAACAGCTCGAGAGACCCAGTACTTC
CASSGTARETQYF
>TRBJ1-1|TRBV6-1|.|16|.
TGTGCCAGCAGTGAAGCGGTTCGGTCCAGGGAGAATGGAGCTTTCTTT
CASSEAVRSRENGAFF
>TRBJ1-6|TRBV7-6|TRBD1|20|.
TGTGCCAGCAGCTTAGCGAACGGAGGACAGGCTAGCTCCTATAATTCACCCCTCCACTTT
CASSLANGGQASSYNSPLHF
>TRBJ2-7|TRBV2|.|12|few
TGTGCCAGCAGTGACAGGGTCTACGAGCAGTACTTC
CASSDRVYEQYF
>TRBJ2-1|TRBV6-6|.|11|.
TGTGCCAGTACTGACTTCGGGGAGCAGTTCTTC
CASTDFGEQFF
>TRBJ1-5|TRBV19|.|12|.
TGTGCCAGTTCGACCCCGATTGGGCCCCAGCATTTT
CASSTPIGPQHF
>TRBJ2-2|TRBV5-6|.|14|.
TGTGCCAGCAGCCCCGTGGGGCCCACCGGGGAGCTGTTTTTT
CASSPVGPTGELFF
>TRBJ2-6|TRBV29-1|.|14|medium-sized
TGCAGCGTTGGGGTAACCTCTGGGGCCAACGTCCTGACTTTC
CSVGVTSGANVLTF
>TRBJ2-3|TRBV7-2|TRBD2|14|many
TGTGCCAGCAGCTTACCCGCTAGCGGGGCTCGGCAGTATTTT
CASSLPASGARQYF
>TRBJ2-4|TRBV7-3|.|18|.
TGTGCCAGCAGCCAGGCCTGGGGTTTAGCAATAGCCAAAAACATTCAGTACTTC
CASSQAWGLAIAKNIQYF
>TRBJ1-1|TRBV29-1|.|12|few
TGCAGCGTCTCTGCCGTGAACACTGAAGCTTTCTTT
CSVSAVNTEAFF
>TRBJ1-1|TRBV7-9|.|12|.
TGTGCCAACTCGACAGGAGACACTGAAGCTTTCTTT
CANSTGDTEAFF